This T cell receptor beta chain was captured in a study of a mutant IDH1 vaccine in newly diagnosed glioma. Study overall: The patients were given eight vaccinations, one each in weeks 1, 3, 5, 7, 11, 15, 19 and 23.

Of note for this clone: The target antigen is unknown.

Produced via immunoSEQ multiplex PCR; TCRdb's table is partial and in-frame only. The table has approximately 11,000 clones, more than 75% seen once. Germline CDR1 reads SQVTM; CDR2 reads ANQGSEA. The CDR3 loop spans 15 amino acids. As for time point: week 5, during vaccination. Doses consisted of 300 ug of mutant IDH1 20-mer peptide each, paired with topical imiquimod. Donor tumors were new WHO grade 3 or 4 IDH1-mutant, ATRX-lost astrocytomas. The sample consisted of PBMCs, taken from a glioma patient whose treatment included an IDH1 peptide vaccine. This clonotype originated in a woman in her forties with glioma. Some clones in this sample may be carry-over from other donors' samples. The rearrangement links TRBV29-1 to TRBJ2-5; tentative D call: TRBD1 (6 bases). Near its end, the DNA agrees better with TRBJ2-7, so the J call may be wrong. CDR3 DNA sequence: TGCAGCGTTATGGGTCCGGGACACGATTCCTACGAGCAGTACTTC. Translation gives CSVMGPGHDSYEQYF.